Listed below are T cell receptor beta chains from one sample, sequenced in a study of CD8 T cells in Susac syndrome. MiXCR, run by TCRdb on the immunoSEQ multiplex PCR reads, gives a single entry per CDR3 protein. The sample has 250,000 to 300,000 distinct CDR3 sequences, roughly 85% seen once. The sequenced sample consisted of CD8+ T cells from PBMCs. These receptors all come from a human donor with multiple sclerosis. CDR3s include the opening cysteine and the closing phenylalanine or tryptophan. The order of the fields is D gene, V gene, clone size, J gene, CDR3 protein, CDR3 DNA. D genes are given only for firm matches. Rows may omit the clone size; those that give it use once, few, many or a size class.

-	TRBV6-1	-	TRBJ2-7	CASTPGGSYEQYF	TGTGCCAGCACACCCGGGGGTTCGTACGAGCAGTACTTC
-	TRBV7-6	once	TRBJ1-6	CASTLTWDYNSPLHF	TGTGCCAGCACCCTGACTTGGGACTATAATTCACCCCTCCACTTT
TRBD1	TRBV11-2	-	TRBJ2-7	CASSPLTGVHEQYF	TGTGCCAGCAGCCCGTTGACAGGGGTCCACGAGCAGTACTTC
TRBD1	TRBV6-1	few	TRBJ1-1	CASSMGTGVMNTEAFF	TGTGCCAGCAGTATGGGGACAGGAGTTATGAACACTGAAGCTTTCTTT
TRBD2	TRBV25-1	-	TRBJ2-1	CASTQMTSGFYNEQFF	TGTGCCAGCACTCAAATGACTAGCGGATTCTACAATGAGCAGTTCTTC
-	TRBV23-1	-	TRBJ1-4	CASSQLTEATNEKLFF	TGCGCCAGCAGTCAGCTGACGGAGGCAACTAATGAAAAACTGTTTTTT
TRBD1	TRBV29-1	-	TRBJ2-1	CSVEGGQGYEQFF	TGCAGCGTTGAAGGAGGACAGGGCTATGAGCAGTTCTTC
-	TRBV12-3/TRBV12-4	-	TRBJ2-1	CASNTNRGNEQFF	TGTGCCAGCAATACCAATAGGGGGAATGAGCAGTTCTTC
TRBD1	TRBV19	-	TRBJ1-5	CASSSGQGLNSNQPQHF	TGTGCCAGTAGTTCGGGACAGGGCTTGAATAGCAATCAGCCCCAGCATTTT
TRBD1	TRBV30	-	TRBJ2-5	CAWTGTEETQYF	TGTGCCTGGACCGGGACAGAAGAGACCCAGTACTTC
TRBD2	TRBV5-5	-	TRBJ2-2	CASSPLREGDTGELFF	TGTGCCAGCAGCCCTTTGCGGGAGGGGGACACCGGGGAGCTGTTTTTT
-	TRBV15	-	TRBJ2-2	CATSSTQGTGELFF	TGTGCCACCAGCTCCACCCAGGGCACCGGGGAGCTGTTTTTT
-	TRBV6-1	-	TRBJ2-7	CASTGNRKVFYEQYF	TGTGCCAGCACCGGCAACAGGAAGGTTTTTTACGAGCAGTACTTC
TRBD1	TRBV24-1	-	TRBJ1-5	CATSQTGTGVDQPQHF	TGTGCCACCAGTCAAACCGGAACAGGGGTGGATCAGCCCCAGCATTTT
TRBD1	TRBV13	once	TRBJ2-7	CASSLTGTGGLWEQYF	TGTGCCAGCAGCTTAACCGGGACAGGGGGTTTATGGGAGCAGTACTTC
TRBD1	TRBV7-6	once	TRBJ1-5	CASSLKVTGGYQPQHF	TGTGCCAGCAGCTTAAAGGTCACAGGGGGGTATCAGCCCCAGCATTTT
-	TRBV5-1	few	TRBJ2-1	CASSFSRAENEQFF	TGCGCCAGCAGCTTTTCCAGAGCGGAAAATGAGCAGTTCTTC
TRBD2	TRBV28	-	TRBJ2-1	CASTLGTSNEQFF	TGTGCCAGCACCCTTGGGACTAGCAATGAGCAGTTCTTC
-	TRBV12-3/TRBV12-4	-	TRBJ2-5	CASRPGLTETQYF	TGTGCCAGCAGGCCTGGACTGACAGAGACCCAGTACTTC
-	TRBV29-1	-	TRBJ2-4	CSVEAQSNIQYF	TGCAGCGTTGAGGCGCAGTCGAACATTCAGTACTTC
TRBD1	TRBV10-3	-	TRBJ1-2	CAISESGQVANYGYTF	TGTGCCATCAGTGAGTCAGGACAGGTAGCTAACTATGGCTACACCTTC
TRBD2	TRBV4-3	-	TRBJ2-2	CASSQEGIAGGYTGELFF	TGCGCCAGCAGCCAAGAGGGGATAGCGGGAGGGTACACCGGGGAGCTGTTTTTT
-	TRBV12-3/TRBV12-4	-	TRBJ2-3	CASSLSYRDTQYF	TGTGCCAGCAGTTTAAGCTACCGCGATACGCAGTATTTT
-	TRBV6-2/TRBV6-3	-	TRBJ2-7	CASSSHAGTYEQYF	TGTGCCAGCAGTTCCCACGCTGGTACCTACGAGCAGTACTTC
-	TRBV19	-	TRBJ1-2	CASSAGVVYGYTF	TGTGCCAGTAGCGCAGGGGTGGTATATGGCTACACCTTC
-	TRBV4-1	-	TRBJ2-1	CASSLWVFREKLNEQFF	TGCGCCAGCAGCCTCTGGGTCTTTAGGGAAAAACTAAATGAGCAGTTCTTC
-	TRBV28	-	TRBJ2-5	CASSLFVAGKETQYF	TGTGCCAGCAGTTTGTTCGTTGCGGGTAAAGAGACCCAGTACTTC
-	TRBV7-9	-	TRBJ1-2	CASTQRGLPYGYTF	TGTGCCAGCACCCAACGCGGCCTCCCCTATGGCTACACCTTC
TRBD2	TRBV7-9	-	TRBJ2-7	CASSLVSGSSYEQYF	TGTGCCAGCAGCTTAGTTAGCGGGTCTTCCTACGAGCAGTACTTC
TRBD1	TRBV13	-	TRBJ2-7	CASSRPGQGVRYEQYF	TGTGCCAGCAGCCGTCCGGGACAGGGTGTCCGCTACGAGCAGTACTTC
-	TRBV2	-	TRBJ2-1	CASSGASEAPLNNEQFF	TGTGCCAGCAGTGGGGCTAGCGAGGCCCCCCTGAACAATGAGCAGTTCTTC
-	TRBV7-3	-	TRBJ2-1	CASSLNEASYNEQFF	TGTGCCAGCAGCTTAAACGAGGCCTCCTACAATGAGCAGTTCTTC
-	TRBV27	-	TRBJ2-7	CASSLTAGLWSYEQYF	TGTGCCAGCAGTTTAACGGCGGGGCTTTGGTCCTACGAGCAGTACTTC
-	TRBV24-1	-	TRBJ2-1	CATSDYGSRNEQFF	TGTGCCACCAGTGACTACGGGAGTCGCAATGAGCAGTTCTTC
-	TRBV3-1	-	TRBJ2-1	CASSQEVAGLGLIQQFF	TGTGCCAGCAGCCAAGAGGTTGCGGGTCTAGGGCTAATCCAGCAGTTCTTC
-	TRBV10-1	-	TRBJ1-1	CASSEMSSTEAFF	TGCGCCAGCAGTGAGATGTCGTCTACTGAAGCTTTCTTT
-	TRBV10-1	once	TRBJ2-1	CASSGTESSYNEQFF	TGCGCCAGCAGCGGGACCGAGAGCTCCTACAATGAGCAGTTCTTC
-	TRBV18	-	TRBJ2-1	CASAANPPDYNEQFF	TGTGCCAGCGCGGCGAACCCCCCCGACTACAATGAGCAGTTCTTC
TRBD2	TRBV7-2	-	TRBJ2-2	CASSSYPSGRAEAGELFF	TGTGCCAGCAGTTCATACCCTAGCGGGAGGGCCGAGGCCGGGGAGCTGTTTTTT
TRBD1	TRBV28	-	TRBJ2-6	CASSEGQGAGANVLTF	TGTGCCAGCAGCGAGGGGCAGGGGGCTGGGGCCAACGTCCTGACTTTC